These T cell receptor beta chains were read from a single sample in a study of blood T cell repertoires in COVID-19. Assay: immunoSEQ multiplex PCR; the TCRdb copy retains only in-frame clones and omits some. The sample holds 200,000 or so clones, roughly 92% seen once. The sequencing sample was made of peripheral blood. The source is a man between 60 and 75 years old with COVID-19, enrolled during active disease. CDR3s include the opening cysteine and the closing phenylalanine or tryptophan. D genes are given only for firm matches. Only part of the rows carry a size: once, few, many, or a class if the clone is expanded.

j_gene	v_gene	abundance	len	d_gene	CDR3nt	CDR3aa
TRBJ1-1	TRBV5-1	-	15	TRBD1	TGCGCCAGCAGCTTAATGGGACAGGGGGGAGCTGAAGCTTTCTTT	CASSLMGQGGAEAFF
TRBJ1-3	TRBV19	-	14	-	TGTGCCAGTAGTGTGATCCCGGGAGCAGAAAACATATATTTT	CASSVIPGAENIYF
TRBJ2-3	TRBV3-1/TRBV3-2	once	16	-	TGTGCCAGCAGCCCGCTGGCTAGTCTTCAGGGAGATACGCAGTATTTT	CASSPLASLQGDTQYF
TRBJ2-7	TRBV7-2	-	12	-	TGTGCCAGCAGCGTCGGACTCTACGAGCAGTACTTC	CASSVGLYEQYF
TRBJ1-2	TRBV4-1	-	15	-	TGCGCCAGCAGCCCACCCGCAGGACTAAACTATGGCTACACCTTC	CASSPPAGLNYGYTF
TRBJ2-1	TRBV18	-	12	-	TGTGCCAGCTCACCACTAGCCCTCGAGCAGTTCTTC	CASSPLALEQFF
TRBJ1-6	TRBV19	-	15	TRBD1	TGTGCCAGTAGTACAGGGACAGCCCATAATTCACCCCTCCACTTT	CASSTGTAHNSPLHF
TRBJ2-7	TRBV20-1	-	10	-	TGCAGTGCTATACAGGGTTCCCCGTACTTC	CSAIQGSPYF
TRBJ2-7	TRBV5-5	-	14	TRBD1	TGTGCCAGCAGCGCCCGGACAGGGGGCGGCGAGCAGTACTTC	CASSARTGGGEQYF
TRBJ1-3	TRBV28	-	17	TRBD1	TGTGCCAGCAGTTTAGCGGGACAGGCGCTCTCTGGAAACACCATATATTTT	CASSLAGQALSGNTIYF
TRBJ2-5	TRBV5-4	-	13	TRBD1	TGTGCCAGCAGCCAGGGACAGCAAGAGACCCAGTACTTC	CASSQGQQETQYF
TRBJ2-7	TRBV25-1	-	15	TRBD1	TGTGCCAGCAGTGAGACAGGGGCGAACTCCTACGAGCAGTACTTC	CASSETGANSYEQYF
TRBJ1-6	TRBV19	-	13	TRBD1	TGTGCCAGTAGAGGGACAGATAATTCACCCCTCCACTTT	CASRGTDNSPLHF
TRBJ2-1	TRBV27	-	14	TRBD2	TGTGCCAGCAGAAAGTCGGGACTAGCAAGGGAGCAGTTCTTC	CASRKSGLAREQFF
TRBJ1-1	TRBV12-3/TRBV12-4	-	13	TRBD1	TGTGCCAGCACCGAGACAGGGGGGACTGAAGCTTTCTTT	CASTETGGTEAFF
TRBJ1-5	TRBV2	few	13	-	TGTGCCGGAGGAATCCGGGAGAATCAGCCCCAGCATTTT	CAGGIRENQPQHF
TRBJ1-1	TRBV19	-	13	TRBD1	TGTGCCACTCTGAACAGGGGCTACACTGAAGCTTTCTTT	CATLNRGYTEAFF
TRBJ1-6	TRBV3-1/TRBV3-2	once	17	-	TGTGCCAGCAGCCAAGACGGAAGACTCGGGGGGATTTCACCCCTCCACTTT	CASSQDGRLGGISPLHF
TRBJ2-1	TRBV10-3	-	16	TRBD2	TGTGCCATCAGTGCGGGGGGTAGCGGCACTTACAATGAGCAGTTCTTC	CAISAGGSGTYNEQFF
TRBJ1-1	TRBV6-5	-	16	TRBD1	TGTGCCAGCAGTTCAGCCACAGGGGGGATAAACACTGAAGCTTTCTTT	CASSSATGGINTEAFF
TRBJ1-2	TRBV11-2	once	15	-	TGTGCCAGCAGCTTAGGGGCAGATAGTAACTATGGCTACACCTTC	CASSLGADSNYGYTF
TRBJ2-1	TRBV5-1	-	15	-	TGCGCCAGCAGCTCTACGGACAGCTCCTACAATGAGCAGTTCTTC	CASSSTDSSYNEQFF
TRBJ2-4	TRBV11-2	-	16	TRBD2	TGTGCCAGCAGCCATGGTTCGGGCAGGGAGGGAAACATTCAGTACTTC	CASSHGSGREGNIQYF
TRBJ2-7	TRBV27	-	15	TRBD1	TGTGCCAGCAGTACTCTCCGGGACAGCTCCTACGAGCAGTACTTC	CASSTLRDSSYEQYF
TRBJ1-6	TRBV11-2	-	15	TRBD1	TGTGCCAGCAGCCCGGGGCCGGGACAGAATTCACCCCTCCACTTT	CASSPGPGQNSPLHF
TRBJ1-1	TRBV28	-	15	TRBD1	TGTGCCAGCAGTTTCCTGACAGGGGGGAACACTGAAGCTTTCTTT	CASSFLTGGNTEAFF
TRBJ2-7	TRBV5-1	few	15	TRBD1	TGCGCCAGCAGCCCCGGTATGACAGGGGGGTACGAGCAGTACTTC	CASSPGMTGGYEQYF
TRBJ2-6	TRBV9	-	17	-	TGTGCCAGCAGCTTTCCTCGACAAGACTCTGGGGCCAACGTCCTGACTTTC	CASSFPRQDSGANVLTF
TRBJ1-6	TRBV10-3	-	13	TRBD1	TGTGCCATCAAGGGACAGCTTAATTCACCCCTCCACTTT	CAIKGQLNSPLHF
TRBJ2-3	TRBV5-1	-	16	TRBD2	TGCGCCAGCAGCCCACTGGGACTAGCGAGGACAGATACGCAGTATTTT	CASSPLGLARTDTQYF
TRBJ1-2	TRBV18	once	14	TRBD1	TGTGCCAGCTCACCAATACAGGGGACCTATGGCTACACCTTC	CASSPIQGTYGYTF
TRBJ1-4	TRBV7-2	-	14	-	TGTGCCAGCAGCTTAGGCCCAGGGTATGAAAAACTGTTTTTT	CASSLGPGYEKLFF
TRBJ1-5	TRBV7-9	-	14	TRBD1	TGTGCCAGCAGCCTACCGGGACAGGGGAGGCCCCAGCATTTT	CASSLPGQGRPQHF
TRBJ1-5	TRBV7-2	-	17	TRBD1	TGTGCCAGCAGCTTGACAGGGATGTTGTATAGCAATCAGCCCCAGCATTTT	CASSLTGMLYSNQPQHF
TRBJ2-1	TRBV3-1/TRBV3-2	few	15	TRBD1	TGTGCCAGCAGGAGACAGGGCGGCTCCTACAATGAGCAGTTCTTC	CASRRQGGSYNEQFF
TRBJ2-2	TRBV6-2/TRBV6-3	-	15	-	TGTGCCAGCAGTTACTCGGCTAGCAACACCGGGGAGCTGTTTTTT	CASSYSASNTGELFF
TRBJ1-5	TRBV7-2	-	15	-	TGTGCCAGCAGCTTTCCTCCGGGATTGGGGCAGCCCCAGCATTTT	CASSFPPGLGQPQHF
TRBJ1-1	TRBV28	-	13	TRBD1	TGTGCCAGCACCGTGGACAGGGACACTGAAGCTTTCTTT	CASTVDRDTEAFF
TRBJ2-6	TRBV5-4	-	16	-	TGTGCCAGCAGCCTACAGGGCGGCTCTGGGGCCAACGTCCTGACTTTC	CASSLQGGSGANVLTF
TRBJ2-1	TRBV5-1	-	17	TRBD1	TGCGCCAGCAGCTTGGGAGGGGGCGATAGCTCCTACAATGAGCAGTTCTTC	CASSLGGGDSSYNEQFF
TRBJ1-6	TRBV9	-	13	-	TGTGCCAGCAGCGTAGAACAGAATTCACCCCTCCACTTT	CASSVEQNSPLHF
TRBJ2-7	TRBV3-1/TRBV3-2	once	15	-	TGTGCCAGCAGCCCCCCCCAGGGGAGCTCCTACGAGCAGTACTTC	CASSPPQGSSYEQYF
TRBJ1-4	TRBV3-1/TRBV3-2	-	12	TRBD1	TGTGCCAGCAACCGACAGGGTGAAAAACTGTTTTTT	CASNRQGEKLFF
TRBJ2-2	TRBV7-3	-	17	TRBD2	TGTGCCAGCAGCCTGAATAGCGGGGGCCAGAACACCGGGGAGCTGTTTTTT	CASSLNSGGQNTGELFF
TRBJ1-2	TRBV6-4	-	15	TRBD1	TGTGCCAGCCGTTTCCAGGGGACAGGGCCGGGTGGCTACACCTTC	CASRFQGTGPGGYTF
TRBJ2-1	TRBV3-1/TRBV3-2	-	18	TRBD2	TGTGCCAGCAGCCAAGATAGAAAGCGGGGGGGCCTAGACAATGAGCAGTTCTTC	CASSQDRKRGGLDNEQFF
TRBJ1-4	TRBV5-1	-	16	TRBD1	TGCGCCAGCAGCTTGGATACAGGGGCGGCTAATGAAAAACTGTTTTTT	CASSLDTGAANEKLFF
TRBJ1-6	TRBV30	-	15	TRBD1	TGTGCCTGGAGTGGACAGGGGGTCTCGAATTCACCCCTCCACTTT	CAWSGQGVSNSPLHF
TRBJ1-2	TRBV6-4	-	12	-	TGTGCCAGCAGTGAACAGGGCAGTGGCTACACCTTC	CASSEQGSGYTF
TRBJ2-2	TRBV4-2	-	15	TRBD2	TGTGCCAGCAGCCTTGGACCCGGGGGGACCGGGGAGCTGTTTTTT	CASSLGPGGTGELFF
TRBJ2-7	TRBV10-3	-	16	TRBD2	TGTGCCATCAGTGAGGTTAGCGGGAGGACTAGCTACGAGCAGTACTTC	CAISEVSGRTSYEQYF
TRBJ2-3	TRBV11-3	-	15	TRBD2	TGTGCCAGCAGCCCAGGACTAGCGGGCACAGATACGCAGTATTTT	CASSPGLAGTDTQYF
TRBJ2-3	TRBV3-1/TRBV3-2	-	13	TRBD2	TGTGCCAGTCGGGGGGGAAGGAGTGATACGCAGTATTTT	CASRGGRSDTQYF
TRBJ1-2	TRBV24-1	-	15	TRBD1	TGTGCCACCAGTGATTTCGGGACAGGGGGCTATGGCTACACCTTC	CATSDFGTGGYGYTF
TRBJ2-3	TRBV19	-	12	-	TGTGCCAGTAGAAGGGGGACAGATACGCAGTATTTT	CASRRGTDTQYF
TRBJ2-3	TRBV19	-	19	TRBD2	TGTGCCAGTAGTACCTTGGGACTAGCGGGAGTTGAGGGAACAGATACGCAGTATTTT	CASSTLGLAGVEGTDTQYF
TRBJ1-5	TRBV29-1	-	14	-	TGCAGCGTTAAAACAGGGAGCGGCAATCAGCCCCAGCATTTT	CSVKTGSGNQPQHF